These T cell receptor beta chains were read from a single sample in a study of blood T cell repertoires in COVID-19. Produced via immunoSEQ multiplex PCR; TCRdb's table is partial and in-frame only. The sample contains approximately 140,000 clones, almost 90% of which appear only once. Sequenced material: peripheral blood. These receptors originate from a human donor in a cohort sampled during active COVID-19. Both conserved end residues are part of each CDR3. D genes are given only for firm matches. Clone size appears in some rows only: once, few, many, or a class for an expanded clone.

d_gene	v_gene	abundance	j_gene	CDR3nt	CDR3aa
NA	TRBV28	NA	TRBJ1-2	TGTGCCAGCAGTTCCGCCCGGTCGGGGATATATGGCTACACCTTC	CASSSARSGIYGYTF
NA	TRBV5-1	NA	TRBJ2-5	TGCGCCAGCAGCTTGGCAATTCCGGGAATCGTTTGGGGGACCCAGTACTTC	CASSLAIPGIVWGTQYF
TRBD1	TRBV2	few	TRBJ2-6	TGTGCCGGGGGGACAGGGGGCTTTGGGGCCAACGTCCTGACTTTC	CAGGTGGFGANVLTF
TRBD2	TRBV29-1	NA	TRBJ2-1	TGCAGCCTCCTAGCGGGAGCGGGGGGTGAGCAGTTCTTC	CSLLAGAGGEQFF
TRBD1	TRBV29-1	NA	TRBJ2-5	TGCAGCCTTACCTCCGGGACAGGGCAAGAGACCCAGTACTTC	CSLTSGTGQETQYF
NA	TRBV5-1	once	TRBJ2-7	TGCGCCAGCAGCTCCCTCCCTAGGGGGAAGTACGAGCAGTACTTC	CASSSLPRGKYEQYF
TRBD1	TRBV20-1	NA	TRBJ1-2	TGCAGTGCTAGAGGGGACAGTGGCTACACCTTC	CSARGDSGYTF
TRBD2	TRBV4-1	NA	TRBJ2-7	TGCGCCAGCAGCCAAGATCAGGCGGGGGGGCCTTACGAGCAGTACTTC	CASSQDQAGGPYEQYF
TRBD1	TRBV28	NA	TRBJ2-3	TGTGCCAGCACGTCGGGACAGGGCACAGATACGCAGTATTTT	CASTSGQGTDTQYF
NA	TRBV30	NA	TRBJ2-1	TGTGCCTGGAGTGTCTCTCTAGTACGGGATATAAACAATGAGCAGTTCTTC	CAWSVSLVRDINNEQFF
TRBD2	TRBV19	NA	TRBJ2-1	TGTGCCACAAACCAGCGGGGAGCCTTCCTGAATGAGCAGTTCTTC	CATNQRGAFLNEQFF
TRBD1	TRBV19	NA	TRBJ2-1	TGTGCCAGTAGTATTGCGGCAGGGGGCGGGAATGAGCAGTTCTTC	CASSIAAGGGNEQFF
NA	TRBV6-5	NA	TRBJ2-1	TGTGCCAGCAGTTTAAGGACGGGGAGTGATGAGCAGTTCTTC	CASSLRTGSDEQFF
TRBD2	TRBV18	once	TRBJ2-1	TGTGCCAGCTCACCGGGACTACCAAGCAATGAGCAGTTCTTC	CASSPGLPSNEQFF
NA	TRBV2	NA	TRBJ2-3	TGTGCCCTCGTGAGGGGGACACGGGAAGACGCAGATACGCAGTATTTT	CALVRGTREDADTQYF
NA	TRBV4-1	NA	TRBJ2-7	TGCGCCAGCAGCCAAGTCGGGGGTAGCAGATCCTACGAGCAGTACTTC	CASSQVGGSRSYEQYF